The 18 T cell receptor beta chains below were found in one sample sequenced in a study of vaccination and CD4 T cells after COVID-19. TCRdb re-called the PCR reads through MiXCR, storing one row per CDR3 protein. The sample carries some 28,000 distinct CDR3 sequences, about 54% recorded once. As to time point: late sampling 161 to 241 days after vaccination in three convalescent patients. Sequenced material: CD4+ T cells from blood, taken about 7 months after SARS-CoV-2 vaccination. The source is a human donor who had recovered from COVID-19.

The chain links TRBV10-1 to TRBJ2-4; TRBD2 matches 7 bases. Germline CDR1 and CDR2: WNHNN and SYGVQD (reference sequence). The CDR3 extends over 17 amino acids. The V segment lost 3 bases and the J segment 3 bases; nucleotides outside the gene matches: 11. CDR3 bases: TGCGCCAGCAGTGAAGGAAGACGGGGGGTGGACAAAAACATTCAGTACTTC. This sequence encodes CASSEGRRGVDKNIQYF.

J is TRBJ1-2 and V is TRBV2; D not resolved. The length of the CDR3 is 14 residues. Germline CDR1 SNHLY, CDR2 FYNNEI. Trimming shortened V by 2 bases and J by 4 bases, and 11 bases separated the two germline ends. The CDR3 spells CASSEQLLAYGYTF. For the CDR3, the DNA is TGTGCCAGCAGTGAACAGTTATTGGCCTATGGCTACACCTTC.

J is TRBJ1-5 and V is TRBV27; D not resolved. The ends were cut back, 6 bases at V and 4 bases at J, with 10 bases in the middle. CDR1 and CDR2 from the germline V gene are MNHEY and SMNVEV (reference sequence). This CDR3 is built from 13 residues. The CDR3 DNA is TGTGCCAGCAGGCTTTCATCTAATCAGCCCCAGCATTTT. It codes for CASRLSSNQPQHF.

The chain combines TRBV6-1 with TRBJ2-2; D gene ambiguous. Trimming removed 6 bases at V and 7 bases at J, with 15 bases between. CDR3 length: 14 amino acids. Per the germline V gene, CDR1 is MNHNS and CDR2 is SASEGT. The CDR3 nucleotides read TGTGCCAGCAGCCCAACCTCGGCCGGCGGGGAGCTGTTTTTT. Amino acids: CASSPTSAGGELFF.

The chain recombines TRBV27 with TRBJ2-7; 14 bases line up with TRBD2. The CDR3 is 15 residues long. Per germline, CDR1 MNHEY and CDR2 SMNVEV (reference sequence). Trimming removed 4 bases from V and 4 bases from J; junction bases left unmatched: 3. CDR3 bases: TGTGCCAGCAGTTGGGGACTAGCGGGAGTTTACGAGCAGTACTTC. This sequence encodes CASSWGLAGVYEQYF.

The sample holds one count of this clonotype. The rearrangement joins TRBV20-1 to TRBJ2-1, with D uncertain. Trimming shortened V by 1 base and J by 9 bases, and 10 bases separated the two germline ends. Germline V gives CDR1 DFQATT, CDR2 SNEGSKA (reference sequence). The CDR3 length is 12 residues. The CDR3 is CSARGTLIEQFF. The CDR3 nucleotides read TGCAGTGCTAGAGGGACGCTTATTGAGCAGTTCTTC.

The J gene is TRBJ2-3, the V gene TRBV20-1, with 13 bases lining up with TRBD2. This CDR3 has 14 residues. The trim removed 6 bases at V and 8 bases at J, leaving 8 bases unmatched. In germline, CDR1 is DFQATT, CDR2 SNEGSKA (reference sequence). The CDR3 spells CSARTSGSSGTQYF. CDR3 sequence (DNA): TGCAGTGCAAGGACTAGCGGGAGTTCGGGTACGCAGTATTTT.

This clonotype was detected only a few times. The V call is TRBV5-4, the J call TRBJ1-5; TRBD1 matches at 7 bases. After removal of 7 bases from V and 4 bases from J, the junction contained 14 bases not matched to a gene. CDR3 size: 16 residues. Germline lookup yields CDR1 SGHNT and CDR2 YYREEE (reference sequence). The CDR3, as DNA: TGTGCCAGCCGCTGTAGACAGGGAGGATGTAATCAGCCCCAGCATTTT. Its translation: CASRCRQGGCNQPQHF. Together with reference TRBV5-4 and TRBJ1-5, the CDR3 gives the full variable domain: ETGVTQSPTHLIKTRGQQVTLRCSSQSGHNTVSWYQQALGQGPQFIFQYYREEENGRGNFPPRFSGLQFPNYSSELNVNALELDDSALYLCASRCRQGGCNQPQHFGDGTRLSIL.

This chain uses TRBV6-5 with TRBJ2-7; no clear D. The CDR3 is made up of 12 amino acids. The V end was cut by 2 bases, the J end by 5 bases, with 7 bases between. CDR1 is MNHEY and CDR2 is SVGAGI in the germline V gene. The DNA for the CDR3 is TGTGCCAGCAGTTACGGGCCACACGAGCAGTACTTC. It specifies CASSYGPHEQYF.

This clonotype showed up just a few times. This chain links TRBV28 with TRBJ1-5; D possibly corresponds to TRBD1 (6 bases). V gave up 6 bases and J gave up 4 bases, with 16 bases separating them. The CDR3 is 15 residues long. Germline CDR1 reads MDHEN; CDR2 reads SYDVKM. CDR3 nucleotides: TGTGCCAGCAGGGGACACGGGTTTCAGAATCAGCCCCAGCATTTT. Protein: CASRGHGFQNQPQHF.

This rearrangement joins TRBV20-1 to TRBJ1-6; D is perhaps TRBD1 (5 bases). From germline, CDR1 is DFQATT and CDR2 SNEGSKA (reference sequence). The CDR3 spans 13 residues. V shed 2 bases and J shed 9 bases, with 11 bases lying between them. This CDR3 is CSARLDSGSPLHF. DNA of the CDR3: TGCAGTGCTAGACTCGACAGTGGTTCACCCCTCCACTTT.

The chain carries TRBV7-3 and TRBJ2-3, with 7 bases lining up with TRBD2. This CDR3 is 13 amino acids long. With 3 bases clipped from V and 14 bases from J, the junction kept 11 bases outside the gene matches. Germline V gene sequence: CDR1 SGHTA, CDR2 FQGTGA. In nucleotides, the CDR3 is TGTGCCAGCAGCTTGGCTAGCGGAGGGCAGTGGTATTTT. Translation: CASSLASGGQWYF.

The chain employs TRBV27 and TRBJ2-5; 9 nucleotides match TRBD2. Germline assignment: CDR1 MNHEY and CDR2 SMNVEV (reference sequence). The trim removed 3 bases at V and 6 bases at J, leaving 17 bases unmatched. This CDR3 comprises 18 residues. Here the CDR3 reads CASSLSSYGLAWGKTQYF. CDR3 DNA: TGTGCCAGCAGTTTGTCCTCTTACGGACTAGCGTGGGGGAAGACCCAGTACTTC.

The genes are TRBV15 and TRBJ2-1; 7 nucleotides match TRBD2. Per germline, CDR1 LNHNV and CDR2 YYDKDF (reference sequence). V shed 3 bases, J shed 2 bases, and the junction held 4 bases outside the gene matches. The CDR3 has 15 residues. This CDR3 is CATSRELATYNEQFF. The DNA of the CDR3 is TGTGCCACCAGCAGGGAACTAGCGACCTACAATGAGCAGTTCTTC. Complete variable domain (other parts from reference TRBV15 and TRBJ2-1): DAMVIQNPRYQVTQFGKPVTLSCSQTLNHNVMYWYQQKSSQAPKLLFHYYDKDFNNEADTPDNFQSRRPNTSFCFLDIRSPGLGDTAMYLCATSRELATYNEQFFGPGTRLTVL.

The genes are TRBV29-1 and TRBJ2-7; 11 bases are shared with TRBD1. The germline V gene has CDR1 SQVTM and CDR2 ANQGSEA. The V and J ends lost 7 bases and 4 bases, in that order; junction bases with no gene match: 6. The CDR3 totals 13 residues. DNA of the CDR3: TGCAGCGCGACGGACAGGGGGCTTTACGAGCAGTACTTC. Amino acids: CSATDRGLYEQYF.

The V gene is TRBV19, the J gene TRBJ2-1; tentatively, D is TRBD2 (5 bases). The CDR3 has 14 amino acids. The germline V and J ends were trimmed by 3 bases and 5 bases, with 11 bases remaining between them. CDR1 and CDR2 from the germline V gene are LNHDA and SQIVND (reference sequence). The CDR3 DNA follows: TGTGCCAGTAGTATTGGTGCGGGCAACAATGAGCAGTTCTTC. Translated, it gives CASSIGAGNNEQFF.

This clonotype was counted a single time. This chain links TRBV30 with TRBJ1-2; 8 bases match TRBD1. The CDR3 has 12 residues. Germline values: CDR1 GTSNPN, CDR2 SVGIG (reference sequence). V was clipped by 2 bases and J by 11 bases; unmatched bases: 7. CDR3 amino acids: CAWSPRDRSYTF. CDR3 DNA sequence: TGTGCCTGGAGTCCGAGGGACAGGTCGTACACCTTC.

The chain combines TRBV7-8 with TRBJ2-1; 13 positions match TRBD2. The length of the CDR3 is 16 residues. Germline V gives CDR1 SGHVS, CDR2 FQNEAQ. The V and J ends lost 0 bases and 6 bases, in that order; junction bases with no gene match: 2. The CDR3 DNA reads as TGTGCCAGCAGCTTAGCGACTAGCGGGAGGCCCAATGAGCAGTTCTTC. This codes for CASSLATSGRPNEQFF. Based on the CDR3 plus reference TRBV7-8 and TRBJ2-1, the full variable domain is GAGVSQSPRYKVAKRGQDVALRCDPISGHVSLFWYQQALGQGPEFLTYFQNEAQLDKSGLPSDRFFAERPEGSVSTLKIQRTQQEDSAVYLCASSLATSGRPNEQFFGPGTRLTVL.